This T cell receptor (beta chain) was retrieved from a study of T cells after yellow fever vaccination. TCRdb reprocessed the 5' RACE reads with MiXCR, giving one entry per CDR3 protein. This table has approximately 600,000 distinct CDR3 sequences, over 9% appearing once. The length of the CDR3 is 16 residues. V was trimmed by 2 bases and J by 0 bases, leaving 13 bases between them. CDR1 MDHEN and CDR2 SYDVKM come from the germline V gene. This clonotype was detected only a few times. This chain connects TRBV28 to TRBJ2-5; D remains ambiguous. The source of this sequence is a man between 25 and 39 years old who received the YFV17D yellow fever vaccine. Sample: PBMCs, taken on the day of the yellow fever booster vaccination. The CDR3 DNA follows: TGTGCCAGCAGTTTACCAGTCAGTAAATACCAAGAGACCCAGTACTTC. Translated, it gives CASSLPVSKYQETQYF.